The present T cell receptor (beta chain) was sequenced within a study of shared clonotypes between healthy human individuals. Overall study: Three CD4 naive, three CD4 memory, two CD8 naive and one CD8 memory plate were used per donor.

V shed 5 bases and J 6 bases; nucleotides not matched to a gene: 1. The germline V gene has CDR1 MNHNY and CDR2 SVGAGI (reference sequence). The CDR3 length is 12 residues. On this clone: What it binds is not known.

A split of CD4+ cells into CD45RA+ naive and CD45RA-negative memory subsets was performed. Study-wide points: Generation of non-shared clonotypes was less probable than generation of clonotypes shared by all four donors. Sharing of clonotypes among donors was expected to vary with sequencing depth.

Assay: immunoSEQ multiplex PCR; the TCRdb copy retains only in-frame clones and omits some. Here the sample spans about 960,000 clones, 60% to 85% being singletons. The sequencing input was memory CD4+ T cells sorted from blood. Documented subset: CD45RA-negative fraction. This receptor was identified in a man younger than 35 in good health. The gene calls are TRBV6-6 and TRBJ2-3; 8 bases are shared with TRBD2. For the CDR3, the DNA is TGTGCCAGCAGTACGGGAGGGGATACGCAGTATTTT. Its translation is CASSTGGDTQYF.